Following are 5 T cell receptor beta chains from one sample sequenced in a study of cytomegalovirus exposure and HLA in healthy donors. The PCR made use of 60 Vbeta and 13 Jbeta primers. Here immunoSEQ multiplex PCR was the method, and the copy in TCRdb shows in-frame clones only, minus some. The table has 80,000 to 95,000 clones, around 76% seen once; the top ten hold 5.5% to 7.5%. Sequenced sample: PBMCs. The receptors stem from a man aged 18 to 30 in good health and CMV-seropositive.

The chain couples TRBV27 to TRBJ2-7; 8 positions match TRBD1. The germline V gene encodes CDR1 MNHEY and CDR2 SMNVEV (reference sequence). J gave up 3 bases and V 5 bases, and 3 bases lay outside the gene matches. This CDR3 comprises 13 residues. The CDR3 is CASSMGQVYEQYF. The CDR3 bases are TGTGCCAGCAGTATGGGACAGGTCTACGAGCAGTACTTC.

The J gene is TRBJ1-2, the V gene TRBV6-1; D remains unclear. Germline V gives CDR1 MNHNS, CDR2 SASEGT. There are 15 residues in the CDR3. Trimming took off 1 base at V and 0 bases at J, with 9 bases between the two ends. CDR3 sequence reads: CASSEVTPANYGYTF. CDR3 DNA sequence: TGTGCCAGCAGTGAAGTAACACCCGCTAACTATGGCTACACCTTC.

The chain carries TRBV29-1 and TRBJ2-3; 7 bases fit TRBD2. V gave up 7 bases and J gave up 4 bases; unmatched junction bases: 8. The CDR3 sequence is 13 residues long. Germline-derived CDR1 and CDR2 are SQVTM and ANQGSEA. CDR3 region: CSGGRDQADTQYF. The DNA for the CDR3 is TGCAGCGGGGGGAGGGATCAGGCAGATACGCAGTATTTT.

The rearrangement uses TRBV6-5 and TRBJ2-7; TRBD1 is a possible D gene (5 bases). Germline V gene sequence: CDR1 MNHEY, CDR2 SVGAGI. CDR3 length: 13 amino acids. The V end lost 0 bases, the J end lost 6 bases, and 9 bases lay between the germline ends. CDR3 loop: CASSYSTDLEQYF. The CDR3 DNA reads TGTGCCAGCAGTTACTCGACAGACCTCGAGCAGTACTTC.

The CDR3, as DNA: TGCGCCAGCAGCTCGGGGGACTCTGGAAACACCATATATTTT. Encoded protein: CASSSGDSGNTIYF. J is TRBJ1-3 and V is TRBV5-1; tentative D call: TRBD1 (5 bases). The germline CDR1 and CDR2 sequences are SGHRS and YFSETQ. The V gene lost 3 bases and the J gene lost 0 bases, with 7 bases spanning the gap. This CDR3 has 14 amino acids.